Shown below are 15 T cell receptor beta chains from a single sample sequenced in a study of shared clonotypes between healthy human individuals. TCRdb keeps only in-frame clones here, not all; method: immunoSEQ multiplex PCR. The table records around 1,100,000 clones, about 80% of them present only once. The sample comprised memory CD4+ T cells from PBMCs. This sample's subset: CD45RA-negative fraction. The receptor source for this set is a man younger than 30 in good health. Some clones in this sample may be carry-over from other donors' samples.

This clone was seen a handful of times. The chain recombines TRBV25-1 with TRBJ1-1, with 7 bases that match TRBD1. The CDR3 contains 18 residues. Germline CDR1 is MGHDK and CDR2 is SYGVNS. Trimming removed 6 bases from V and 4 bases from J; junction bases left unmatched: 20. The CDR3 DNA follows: TGTGCCAGCAGCCCCAAGACAGGGTTCCCAGGGAAAACCACTGAAGCTTTCTTT. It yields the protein CASSPKTGFPGKTTEAFF. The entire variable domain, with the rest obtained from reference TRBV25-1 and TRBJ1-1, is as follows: EADIYQTPRYLVIGTGKKITLECSQTMGHDKMYWYQQDPGMELHLIHYSYGVNSTEKGDLSSESTVSRIRTEHFPLTLESARPSHTSQYLCASSPKTGFPGKTTEAFFGQGTRLTVV.

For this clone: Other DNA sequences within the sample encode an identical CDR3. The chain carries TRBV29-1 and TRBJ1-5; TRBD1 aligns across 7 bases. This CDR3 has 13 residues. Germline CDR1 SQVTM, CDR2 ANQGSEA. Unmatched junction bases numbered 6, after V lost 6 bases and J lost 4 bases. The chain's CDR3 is CSVAGTENQPQHF. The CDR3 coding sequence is TGCAGCGTAGCCGGGACAGAGAATCAGCCCCAGCATTTT.

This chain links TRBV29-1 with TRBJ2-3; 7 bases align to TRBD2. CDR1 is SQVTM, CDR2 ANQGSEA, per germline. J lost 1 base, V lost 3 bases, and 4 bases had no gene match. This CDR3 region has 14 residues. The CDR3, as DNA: TGCAGCGTTGACGCTAGCGGAGGCACAGATACGCAGTATTTT. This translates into CSVDASGGTDTQYF.

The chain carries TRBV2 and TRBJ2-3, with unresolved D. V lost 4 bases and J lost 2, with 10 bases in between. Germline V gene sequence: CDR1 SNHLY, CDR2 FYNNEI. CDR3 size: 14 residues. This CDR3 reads CASSGQAYTDTQYF. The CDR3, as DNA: TGTGCCAGCAGTGGTCAGGCATACACAGATACGCAGTATTTT.

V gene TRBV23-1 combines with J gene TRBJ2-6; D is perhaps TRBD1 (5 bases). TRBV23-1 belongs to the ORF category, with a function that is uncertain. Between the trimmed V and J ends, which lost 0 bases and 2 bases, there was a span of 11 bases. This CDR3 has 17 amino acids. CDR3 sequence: CASSQSQGKTGANVLTF. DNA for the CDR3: TGCGCCAGCAGTCAATCTCAGGGCAAAACTGGGGCCAACGTCCTGACTTTC.

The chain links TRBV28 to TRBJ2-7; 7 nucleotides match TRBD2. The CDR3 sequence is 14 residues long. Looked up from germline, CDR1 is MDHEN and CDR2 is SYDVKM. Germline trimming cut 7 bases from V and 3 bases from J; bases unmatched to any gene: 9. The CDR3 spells CASNPASGYYEQYF. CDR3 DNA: TGTGCCAGCAACCCGGCTAGCGGATACTACGAGCAGTACTTC.

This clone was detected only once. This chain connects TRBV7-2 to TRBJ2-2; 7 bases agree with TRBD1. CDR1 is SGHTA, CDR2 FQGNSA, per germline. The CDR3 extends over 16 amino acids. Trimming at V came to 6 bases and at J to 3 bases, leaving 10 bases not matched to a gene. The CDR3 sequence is CASRQQSQGDTGELFF. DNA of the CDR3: TGTGCCAGCAGACAACAGAGTCAGGGGGACACCGGGGAGCTGTTTTTT. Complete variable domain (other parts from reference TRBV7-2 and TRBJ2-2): GAGVSQSPSNKVTEKGKDVELRCDPISGHTALYWYRQSLGQGLEFLIYFQGNSAPDKSGLPSDRFSAERTGGSVSTLTIQRTQQEDSAVYLCASRQQSQGDTGELFFGEGSRLTVL.

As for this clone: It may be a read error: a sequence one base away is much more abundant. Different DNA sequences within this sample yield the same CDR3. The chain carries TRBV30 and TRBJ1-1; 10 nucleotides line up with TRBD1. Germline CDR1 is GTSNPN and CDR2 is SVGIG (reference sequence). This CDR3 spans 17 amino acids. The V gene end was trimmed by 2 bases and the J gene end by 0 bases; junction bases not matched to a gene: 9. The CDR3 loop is CAWSSDRGPFVNTEAFF. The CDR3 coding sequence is TGTGCCTGGAGTTCAGACAGGGGGCCTTTTGTGAACACTGAAGCTTTCTTT.

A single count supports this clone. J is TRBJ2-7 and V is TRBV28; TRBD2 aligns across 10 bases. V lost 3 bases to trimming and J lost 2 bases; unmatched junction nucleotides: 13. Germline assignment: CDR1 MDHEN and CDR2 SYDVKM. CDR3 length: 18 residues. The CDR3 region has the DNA TGTGCCAGCAGTTTTAACTTAGCGCTAGCGGGAGTTCCCTACGAGCAGTACTTC. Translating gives CASSFNLALAGVPYEQYF.

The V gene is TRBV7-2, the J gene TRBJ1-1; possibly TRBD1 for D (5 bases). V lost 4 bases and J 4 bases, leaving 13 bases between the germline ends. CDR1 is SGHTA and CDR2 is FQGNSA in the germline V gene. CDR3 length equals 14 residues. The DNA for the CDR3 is TGTGCCAGCAGCTCGCAGGGCGACGGCACTGAAGCTTTCTTT. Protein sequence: CASSSQGDGTEAFF. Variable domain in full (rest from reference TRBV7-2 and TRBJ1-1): GAGVSQSPSNKVTEKGKDVELRCDPISGHTALYWYRQSLGQGLEFLIYFQGNSAPDKSGLPSDRFSAERTGGSVSTLTIQRTQQEDSAVYLCASSSQGDGTEAFFGQGTRLTVV.

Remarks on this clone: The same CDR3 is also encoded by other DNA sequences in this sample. The CDR3 here is CASSLAGGTGELFF. The CDR3 DNA follows: TGCGCCAGCAGCCTAGCGGGAGGCACCGGGGAGCTGTTTTTT. The chain has TRBV5-1 and TRBJ2-2; 11 nucleotides match TRBD2. With V trimmed by 4 bases and J by 4 bases, 0 bases remained unmatched. The CDR3 is made up of 14 amino acids. Germline V gene lookup returns CDR1 SGHRS and CDR2 YFSETQ. The full variable domain, with the rest looked up from reference TRBV5-1 and TRBJ2-2, is KAGVTQTPRYLIKTRGQQVTLSCSPISGHRSVSWYQQTPGQGLQFLFEYFSETQRNKGNFPGRFSGRQFSNSRSEMNVSTLELGDSALYLCASSLAGGTGELFFGEGSRLTVL.

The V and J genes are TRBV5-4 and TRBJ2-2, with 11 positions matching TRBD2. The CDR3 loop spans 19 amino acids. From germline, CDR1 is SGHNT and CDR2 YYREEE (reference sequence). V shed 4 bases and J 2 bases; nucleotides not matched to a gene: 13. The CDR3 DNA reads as TGTGCCAGCAGCCCAGGGCCAGGCCTAGCGGGGGGTAACACCGGGGAGCTGTTTTTT. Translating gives CASSPGPGLAGGNTGELFF.

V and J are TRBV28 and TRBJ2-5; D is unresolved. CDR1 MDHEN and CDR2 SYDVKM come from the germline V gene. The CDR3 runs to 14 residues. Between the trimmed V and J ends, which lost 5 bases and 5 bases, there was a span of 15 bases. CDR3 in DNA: TGTGCCAGCAGTGGTGATAGGGTTCGGGAGACCCAGTACTTC. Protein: CASSGDRVRETQYF.

Here the CDR3 DNA reads TGTGCCACCAGCAGAACGCCCGGTGGACTAGCGCAAAATGAGCAGTTCTTC. Encoded protein: CATSRTPGGLAQNEQFF. V gene TRBV15 combines with J gene TRBJ2-1, with 9 nucleotides matching TRBD2. The CDR3 is 17 residues long. Germline trimming cut 2 bases from V and 7 bases from J; bases unmatched to any gene: 12. Germline CDR1 and CDR2: LNHNV and YYDKDF (reference sequence).

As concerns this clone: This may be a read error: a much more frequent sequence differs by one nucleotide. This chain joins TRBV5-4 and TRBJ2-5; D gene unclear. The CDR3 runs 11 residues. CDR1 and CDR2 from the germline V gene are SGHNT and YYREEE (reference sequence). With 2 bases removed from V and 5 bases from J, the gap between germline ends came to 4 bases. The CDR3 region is CASSLRETQYF. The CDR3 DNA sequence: TGTGCCAGCAGCTTAAGGGAGACCCAGTACTTC.